The 20 T cell receptor beta chains below come from one sample, sequenced in a study of T-cell memory formation after mild COVID-19. Each CDR3 protein gets one entry after TCRdb re-called the 5' RACE reads with MiXCR. Of about 100,000 distinct CDR3 sequences in the sample, 11% are singletons; the top ten hold 40%. Sequenced input: PBMCs or a T cell subset sorted from them (not recorded which). The receptors derive from a young man who had mild COVID-19 (a few samples of this study predate the infection). Cell type and time point are not known.

This clonotype occurred a few times. The chain recombines TRBV7-9 with TRBJ2-7; 9 bases align to TRBD2. In germline, CDR1 is SEHNR, CDR2 FQNEAQ (reference sequence). The V gene end was trimmed by 1 base and the J gene end by 0 bases; junction bases not matched to a gene: 7. This CDR3 is 17 amino acids long. CDR3 nucleotide sequence: TGTGCCAGCAGCTTAGTGGCGATAGCGGGGGACTCCTACGAGCAGTACTTC. Translated: CASSLVAIAGDSYEQYF.

This clonotype was found many times. The rearrangement joins TRBV3-1 to TRBJ2-1; no reliable D call. The CDR3 has 14 amino acids. Germline lookup yields CDR1 LGHDT and CDR2 YNNKEL (reference sequence). V lost 4 bases, J lost 8 bases, and 15 bases lay in between. The CDR3 DNA reads as TGTGCCAGCAGCCCCCGGGCCGCGATGGATGAGCAGTTCTTC. This gives the protein CASSPRAAMDEQFF.

This chain connects TRBV24-1 to TRBJ2-5; D assignment may be TRBD1 or TRBD2 (5 bases each). CDR1 and CDR2 from the germline V gene are KGHDR and SFDVKD. V was pared by 3 bases and J by 2 bases, with 12 bases between. The CDR3 runs 15 residues. CDR3 in amino acids: CATSDPRDPQETQYF. As DNA, the CDR3 is TGTGCCACCAGTGATCCAAGGGACCCGCAAGAGACCCAGTACTTC.

V usage is TRBV5-8 and J usage is TRBJ2-3, with a possible D match to TRBD1 (5 bases). This CDR3 has 16 amino acids. Trimming removed 3 bases at V and 3 bases at J, with 17 bases between. From germline, CDR1 is SGHTS and CDR2 YDEGEE. CDR3 in amino acids: CASSSGHKVRTDTQYF. Here the CDR3 DNA reads TGTGCCAGCAGCTCTGGACACAAAGTCCGGACAGATACGCAGTATTTT.

At least ten counts were recorded for this clonotype. This chain's CDR3 is CSAKRTSENTGELFF. The DNA for the CDR3 is TGCAGTGCTAAACGGACTAGCGAGAACACCGGGGAGCTGTTTTTT. The chain employs TRBV20-1 and TRBJ2-2; TRBD2 agrees at 9 bases. CDR3 length: 15 residues. Per germline, CDR1 DFQATT and CDR2 SNEGSKA (reference sequence). Trimming took 4 bases from V and 1 from J; bases not matched to a gene: 4.

This chain links TRBV24-1 with TRBJ1-2; D gene uncertain. This CDR3 has 14 amino acids. V lost 4 bases and J lost 2, with 10 bases in between. The germline gives CDR1 KGHDR, CDR2 SFDVKD. The CDR3 sequence: CATSDWAQNYGYTF. The CDR3, as DNA: TGTGCCACCAGTGACTGGGCCCAGAACTATGGCTACACCTTC.

The rearrangement joins TRBV7-6 to TRBJ2-1; D is tentatively TRBD1 or TRBD2 (6 bases each). CDR3 size: 15 residues. Germline V gene sequence: CDR1 SGHVS, CDR2 FNYEAQ. The V and J ends lost 1 base and 5 bases respectively, with 12 bases between them. In nucleotides, the CDR3 is TGTGCCAGCAGCTTAGGGTGGGGGGCGGACAATGAGCAGTTCTTC. Its protein product is CASSLGWGADNEQFF.

In its sample, this clonotype was seen a few times. This chain connects TRBV10-1 to TRBJ2-3; D is undetermined. Germline loops: CDR1 WNHNN, CDR2 SYGVQD (reference sequence). The CDR3 is 13 residues long. Deletions cut 4 bases from V and 3 bases from J, with 8 bases between. CDR3 in amino acids: CASSGLRTDTQYF. The CDR3 DNA reads as TGCGCCAGCAGTGGTTTGAGGACAGATACGCAGTATTTT.

The V gene is TRBV27, the J gene TRBJ2-1; D not resolved. Deletions cut 8 bases from V and 3 bases from J, with 14 bases between. The germline V gene encodes CDR1 MNHEY and CDR2 SMNVEV (reference sequence). The CDR3 runs 14 residues. CDR3 nucleotide sequence: TGTGCCAGCGCAACCCCCCCTTTCTACAATGAGCAGTTCTTC. Protein sequence: CASATPPFYNEQFF.

The sample holds a few counts of this clonotype. V usage is TRBV7-9 and J usage is TRBJ2-4; D may be TRBD2 (5 bases). This CDR3 is built from 19 residues. The V end was cut by 0 bases, the J end by 0 bases, with 18 bases between. Germline V CDR1 and CDR2: SEHNR, FQNEAQ (reference sequence). The CDR3, as DNA: TGTGCCAGCAGCTTAGCGACGGAGCGGTCGAGAGTAGCCAAAAACATTCAGTACTTC. It yields the protein CASSLATERSRVAKNIQYF.

The gene calls are TRBV2 and TRBJ2-1, with D perhaps matching TRBD1 (6 bases). CDR3 length: 19 residues. The germline CDR1 and CDR2 sequences are SNHLY and FYNNEI. For the CDR3, the DNA is TGTGGGGGTGCCAGCAGTGACCCCATCACAGGGATAGGGTACAATGAGCAGTTCTTC. This codes for CGGASSDPITGIGYNEQFF.

This clonotype appeared a few times. The J gene is TRBJ2-7, the V gene TRBV6-2 or TRBV6-3; D remains ambiguous. Trimming cost V 6 bases and J 5 bases, with 8 bases left between them. The CDR3 is made up of 11 amino acids. Germline V gives CDR1 MNHEY, CDR2 SVGEGT. DNA of the CDR3: TGTGCCAGCAGGGTTGCGAACGAGCAGTACTTC. Its translation: CASRVANEQYF.

The sample holds a few counts of this clonotype. The gene calls are TRBV7-3 and TRBJ2-3; D gene uncertain. The CDR3 has 16 residues. In germline, CDR1 is SGHTA, CDR2 FQGTGA. Trimming took 5 bases from V and 0 from J, leaving 15 bases between them. CDR3 coding DNA: TGTGCCAGCAGCGGCTGGGGTGCTTCTAGCACAGATACGCAGTATTTT. As protein: CASSGWGASSTDTQYF.

J is TRBJ2-5 and V is TRBV7-3, with TRBD2 identical over 10 bases. The CDR3 has 15 residues. Germline V lookup: CDR1 SGHTA, CDR2 FQGTGA. The V segment lost 2 bases and the J segment 4 bases; nucleotides outside the gene matches: 4. CDR3 coding DNA: TGTGCCAGCAGCTTAGAGGCTAGCGGGGGAGAGACCCAGTACTTC. Translating gives CASSLEASGGETQYF.

This clonotype was seen only a few times. V gene TRBV12-3 or TRBV12-4 combines with J gene TRBJ2-3, with 9 bases fitting TRBD2. The CDR3 extends over 16 amino acids. V lost 10 bases, J lost 3 bases, and 14 bases stayed unmatched. The CDR3 loop reads CAIAQSPLAGTDTQYF. The CDR3 coding sequence is TGTGCCATCGCTCAGTCCCCCCTAGCGGGGACAGATACGCAGTATTTT.

This clonotype was seen a few times. The chain couples TRBV5-8 to TRBJ1-1, with TRBD1 as a possible D gene (6 bases). Trimming took off 0 bases at V and 8 bases at J, with 23 bases between the two ends. Germline CDR1 reads SGHTS; CDR2 reads YDEGEE. The CDR3 extends over 17 amino acids. Written as DNA, the CDR3 is TGTGCCAGCAGCTTGGATTTGGGATACAGGGAAATTTTCGAAGCTTTCTTT. It yields the protein CASSLDLGYREIFEAFF.

This clonotype was observed a few times. The chain has TRBV14 and TRBJ2-1, with TRBD2 identical over 7 bases. V was clipped by 4 bases and J by 2 bases; unmatched bases: 14. The CDR3 sequence is 18 residues long. CDR1 is SGHDN and CDR2 is FVKESK in the germline V gene. The CDR3 sequence: CASSRSFGGGIPYNEQFF. The DNA of the CDR3 is TGTGCCAGCAGCCGAAGTTTTGGGGGGGGTATCCCCTACAATGAGCAGTTCTTC.

This chain connects TRBV5-1 to TRBJ2-1, with 7 bases matching TRBD1. The CDR3 loop spans 22 amino acids. The junction had 34 bases not matched to a gene; V was cut back by 5 bases and J by 8 bases. Looked up from germline, CDR1 is SGHRS and CDR2 is YFSETQ. The CDR3 DNA sequence: TGCGCCAGCAGTCCGATGGTAACAGGGGTCCTCTCATCTTCCTTAAGTGGCGATGAGCAGTTCTTC. Translation: CASSPMVTGVLSSSLSGDEQFF.

The chain combines TRBV7-9 with TRBJ2-7; D unresolved. CDR3 length: 14 amino acids. Germline CDR1 and CDR2: SEHNR and FQNEAQ (reference sequence). The V gene lost 1 base and the J gene lost 2 bases, with 9 bases spanning the gap. The CDR3 bases are TGTGCCAGCAGCTTAGTTGCTGCTCCCTACGAGCAGTACTTC. This gives the protein CASSLVAAPYEQYF. Together with reference TRBV7-9 and TRBJ2-7, the CDR3 gives the full variable domain: DTGVSQNPRHKITKRGQNVTFRCDPISEHNRLYWYRQTLGQGPEFLTYFQNEAQLEKSRLLSDRFSAERPKGSFSTLEIQRTEQGDSAMYLCASSLVAAPYEQYFGPGTRLTVT.

This clonotype occurred many times. The chain joins TRBV7-6 to TRBJ2-3, with D maybe TRBD1 (5 bases). Per germline, CDR1 SGHVS and CDR2 FNYEAQ. There are 13 residues in the CDR3. V was cut by 5 bases and J by 4 bases, with 10 bases left in between. The CDR3 loop reads CASSPDSADTQYF. For the CDR3, the DNA is TGTGCCAGCAGCCCCGACAGCGCAGATACGCAGTATTTT.